This T cell receptor beta chain emerged from a study of cytomegalovirus exposure and HLA in healthy donors. Concerning this clone: Its specificity is not known. The germline gene is not matched at one end of the junction; a read error may be the cause.

Germline values: CDR1 SEHNR, CDR2 FQNEAQ (reference sequence). The CDR3 is 12 amino acids. With 60 Vbeta and 13 Jbeta primers, the PCR was carried out. Assay: immunoSEQ multiplex PCR; the TCRdb copy retains only in-frame clones and omits some. The sample shows about 200,000 clones, around 80% of them seen only once. Study conclusions and caveats: Later analysis identified several of the most significant clusters that appeared linked to common viral pathogens. Being productive about 87% or about 30% of the time was typical of most TCR beta V segments in an earlier analysis.

Sample: PBMCs. This clonotype was sampled from a male donor in good health and CMV-seronegative. V and J are TRBV7-9 and TRBJ2-3, with 7 bases aligning to TRBD1. CDR3 protein: CASSLGTGTQYF. CDR3 coding DNA: TGTGCCAGCAGCTTAGGGACAGGTACGCAGTATTTT.